Here is one T cell receptor beta chain with its context. Its specificity is unknown. This sample was included in a study of cytomegalovirus exposure and HLA in healthy donors. The study, taken as a whole, reports: It was confirmed in vitro that a few of the CMV-associated chains were specific for CMV antigens. Sequencing probably produced one cluster of sequence variants that were highly shared.

Both 60 Vbeta primers and 13 Jbeta primers went into the PCR. Sequenced by immunoSEQ multiplex PCR; TCRdb stores in-frame clones only, minus some. Here the sample spans some 110,000 clones, less than 80% being singletons. In germline, CDR1 is MRHNA, CDR2 SNTAGT. Trimming pared 8 bases from V and 3 bases from J, leaving 20 bases between. CDR3 length: 16 residues. The sample was PBMCs. The chain joins TRBV6-4 to TRBJ2-1, with a weak D call TRBD2 (6 bases). This clonotype was obtained from a man aged 55 to 70 in good health and CMV-seronegative. CDR3 protein: CASSQQWRADYNEQFF. CDR3 DNA sequence: TGTGCCAGCTCCCAGCAGTGGAGGGCAGACTACAATGAGCAGTTCTTC.